This TCR beta chain was observed in a study of beta chain features in type 1 diabetes. The study's findings and limits: Type 1 diabetes patients had TCRB CDR3s that were shorter (moderately but significantly so) in all four CD4+ subsets. Reduced insertions and increased deletions marked VDJ junctions in type 1 diabetes patients. For patients, the naive, central memory and Treg TCRB repertoires appeared more alike than for healthy donors.

cDNA synthesis used the whole RNA isolate, giving expressed TCRB sequences. Each sample of naive, central memory or regulatory T cells had, on average, roughly 3.4 million reads. Clones were sequenced by immunoSEQ multiplex PCR, and TCRdb holds only the in-frame ones, with some missing. The sample contains a few hundred thousand clones, 8% to 10% of which appear only once. Trimming cost V 5 bases and J 3 bases, with 8 bases left between them. This CDR3 comprises 14 residues. Per the germline V gene, CDR1 is LNHDA and CDR2 is SQIVND (reference sequence). A few counts support this clone. Its cognate antigen is unknown.

Sequenced: central memory CD4+ T cells from blood. The chain has TRBV19 and TRBJ2-6; D is ambiguous. The receptor comes from a man aged 30 to 39 with type 1 diabetes. In DNA form, the CDR3 reads TGTGCCAGTAGTTCGTACGGTGGGGCCAACGTCCTGACTTTC. It translates to CASSSYGGANVLTF.